This is a list of T cell receptor beta chains from one sample in a study of regulatory T cells in long-lasting Graves disease. TCRdb re-analysed the multiplex PCR reads in MiXCR, keeping a single row per CDR3 protein. The sample consists of about 450,000 distinct CDR3 sequences, around 24% of them appearing once. Material: peripheral blood mononuclear cells (PBMCs), obtained when the disease was refractory, from a patient treated with antithyroid drugs. These receptors all stem from a female donor with Graves disease. Each CDR3 is given with its conserved first and last residue.

v_gene: TRBV11-1
j_gene: TRBJ1-1
CDR3aa: CASSAGSGVGTEAFF

v_gene: TRBV18
j_gene: TRBJ1-5
CDR3aa: CASSLGTGVNQPQHF

v_gene: TRBV28
j_gene: TRBJ1-2
CDR3aa: CASSLTSPGGNSGYTF

v_gene: TRBV2
j_gene: TRBJ1-3
CDR3aa: CASSERGRNTIYF

v_gene: TRBV5-1
j_gene: TRBJ2-7
CDR3aa: CASSSSGTGPIEQYF

v_gene: TRBV28
j_gene: TRBJ1-5
CDR3aa: CAVARDSNQPQHF

v_gene: TRBV7-6
j_gene: TRBJ2-1
CDR3aa: CASSWFERDPGVNEQFF

v_gene: TRBV28
j_gene: TRBJ2-7
CDR3aa: CASRPPGLPPGEQYF

v_gene: TRBV18
j_gene: TRBJ2-5
CDR3aa: CASSENRGETQYF

v_gene: TRBV5-1
j_gene: TRBJ2-6
CDR3aa: CASSLAVGANVLTF

v_gene: TRBV28
j_gene: TRBJ2-7
CDR3aa: CASAPGGSPYEQYF

v_gene: TRBV29-1
j_gene: TRBJ2-7
CDR3aa: CSVEDTASGAYEQYF

v_gene: TRBV28
j_gene: TRBJ1-6
CDR3aa: CASSLPGTGGSPLHF

v_gene: TRBV2
j_gene: TRBJ1-5
CDR3aa: CASSSPPSNQPQHF

v_gene: TRBV5-6
j_gene: TRBJ1-1
CDR3aa: CASRPRDREFTEAFF

v_gene: TRBV7-9
j_gene: TRBJ2-5
CDR3aa: CASSFPGRAGETQYF

v_gene: TRBV5-1
j_gene: TRBJ2-7
CDR3aa: CASSLGQGSYEQYF

v_gene: TRBV20-1
j_gene: TRBJ1-5
CDR3aa: CSALSDAWSNQPQHF

v_gene: TRBV29-1
j_gene: TRBJ2-2
CDR3aa: CSVDSDMRKSANTGELFF

v_gene: TRBV11-2
j_gene: TRBJ1-2
CDR3aa: CASSFRGGYGYTF

v_gene: TRBV20-1
j_gene: TRBJ2-2
CDR3aa: CSAPTSGRTGELFF

v_gene: TRBV6-1
j_gene: TRBJ2-1
CDR3aa: CASRPGGNEQFF

v_gene: TRBV13
j_gene: TRBJ2-7
CDR3aa: CASSLFLPGGKHEQYF

v_gene: TRBV7-2
j_gene: TRBJ1-2
CDR3aa: CASSLTRDRASGYTF

v_gene: TRBV2
j_gene: TRBJ2-1
CDR3aa: CASSGFGFGDEQFF

v_gene: TRBV7-9
j_gene: TRBJ2-5
CDR3aa: CASSLSVLEETQYF

v_gene: TRBV19
j_gene: TRBJ1-1
CDR3aa: CASSIYQTGMNTEAFF

v_gene: TRBV2
j_gene: TRBJ2-7
CDR3aa: CASRAGQGLPNTYEQYF

v_gene: TRBV5-6
j_gene: TRBJ2-7
CDR3aa: CASSLWTSGNYEQYF

v_gene: TRBV6-1
j_gene: TRBJ2-5
CDR3aa: CASSLSGLGATKTQYF

v_gene: TRBV11-2
j_gene: TRBJ2-6
CDR3aa: CASSLIMAGNSGANVLTF

v_gene: TRBV27
j_gene: TRBJ2-5
CDR3aa: CASSLNTGGETQYF

v_gene: TRBV3-1
j_gene: TRBJ1-1
CDR3aa: CASSQGEPRPEAFF

v_gene: TRBV3-1
j_gene: TRBJ1-1
CDR3aa: CASSQGGSGSEAFF

v_gene: TRBV19
j_gene: TRBJ1-3
CDR3aa: CASTETTSGNTIYF

v_gene: TRBV6-1
j_gene: TRBJ1-1
CDR3aa: CASSPFWGLQDTEAFF

v_gene: TRBV6-1
j_gene: TRBJ2-7
CDR3aa: CASSEALQMDQPNYEQYF

v_gene: TRBV30
j_gene: TRBJ1-2
CDR3aa: CAWSPGGANGYTF

v_gene: TRBV28
j_gene: TRBJ2-5
CDR3aa: CASSPRDRGLETQYF

v_gene: TRBV29-1
j_gene: TRBJ2-7
CDR3aa: CSVGNTYEQYF

v_gene: TRBV7-2
j_gene: TRBJ1-1
CDR3aa: CASSPQALNTEAFF